Below are 18 T cell receptor beta chains sequenced from a single sample in a study of T cell repertoires in cytomegalovirus infection. Antigen specificity for these receptors is unknown. From the reads, TCRdb called clonotypes with MiXCR, one entry per CDR3 protein. The data show about 900,000 distinct CDR3 sequences, around 31% seen once. The specimen was cultured CD8+ T cells from PBMCs, collected from culture after CMV antigen stimulation. These receptors all stem from a human donor in good health (CMV status not recorded). Some clones in this sample may be carry-over from other donors' samples.

This chain joins TRBV10-3 and TRBJ1-1, with 8 bases lining up with TRBD1. The CDR3 is 15 residues long. J was trimmed by 7 bases and V by 0 bases; bases with no gene match: 7. Germline CDR1 reads ENHRY; CDR2 reads SYGVKD. CDR3 DNA: TGTGCCATCAGTGAGTCGACGGGACAGGCGGATGAAGCTTTCTTT. It codes for CAISESTGQADEAFF.

V usage is TRBV7-9 and J usage is TRBJ1-2, with a possible D match to TRBD1 (5 bases). V was trimmed by 2 bases and J by 0 bases, leaving 16 bases between them. CDR1 is SEHNR, CDR2 FQNEAQ, per germline (reference sequence). The CDR3 spans 17 residues. Here the CDR3 DNA reads TGTGCCAGCAGCTTAATACCGACAGACCTAGCTAACTATGGCTACACCTTC. Translated, it gives CASSLIPTDLANYGYTF.

This clonotype was counted many times. The genes are TRBV7-9 and TRBJ2-7, with D perhaps matching TRBD2 (7 bases). Deletions cut 5 bases from V and 3 bases from J, with 11 bases between. CDR3 length equals 13 residues. Germline assignment: CDR1 SEHNR and CDR2 FQNEAQ (reference sequence). In nucleotides, the CDR3 is TGTGCCAGCAGCCCGGGGGGCCGCTACGAGCAGTACGTC. This sequence encodes CASSPGGRYEQYV.

The chain couples TRBV13 to TRBJ2-3, with unresolved D. This CDR3 is 14 amino acids long. CDR1 PRHDT and CDR2 FYEKMQ come from the germline V gene (reference sequence). With 5 bases removed from V and 5 bases from J, the gap between germline ends came to 14 bases. CDR3 in amino acids: CASSGPVLVDTQYF. DNA for the CDR3: TGTGCCAGCAGCGGCCCGGTGTTGGTAGATACGCAGTATTTT.

The chain joins TRBV28 to TRBJ1-3; no firm D call. Germline-derived CDR1 and CDR2 are MDHEN and SYDVKM. Trimming left V 6 bases short and J 5 bases short, with 11 bases between. CDR3 length: 13 amino acids. The CDR3 sequence is CASSLLPRNTIYF. The CDR3 nucleotides read TGTGCCAGCAGCCTTCTTCCTAGAAACACCATATATTTT.

Only a few counts were recorded for this clonotype. The gene calls are TRBV5-6 and TRBJ2-2; no clear D gene. V lost 6 bases and J 1 base, leaving 7 bases between the germline ends. The CDR3 is 13 residues long. Germline lookup yields CDR1 SGHDT and CDR2 YYEEEE. CDR3 sequence: CASISRNTGELFF. CDR3 in DNA: TGTGCCAGCATCTCAAGGAACACCGGGGAGCTGTTTTTT.

The chain combines TRBV5-1 with TRBJ2-1; perhaps TRBD1 as D (6 bases). Germline V gene data show CDR1 as SGHRS and CDR2 as YFSETQ. This CDR3 has 16 amino acids. The V gene lost 0 bases and the J gene lost 3 bases, with 13 bases spanning the gap. CDR3 in amino acids: CASSLGQGPDYNEQFF. DNA for the CDR3: TGCGCCAGCAGCTTGGGGCAGGGGCCCGACTACAATGAGCAGTTCTTC.

The chain carries TRBV10-3 and TRBJ2-2, with a possible D match to TRBD2 (5 bases). Trimming cost V 8 bases and J 1 base, with 11 bases left between them. The CDR3 has 14 amino acids. The germline V gene encodes CDR1 ENHRY and CDR2 SYGVKD. The DNA of the CDR3 is TGTGCCATCGGACTCGCCGGGAACACCGGGGAGCTGTTTTTT. This translates into CAIGLAGNTGELFF.

This clonotype was counted between two and nine times. The rearrangement joins TRBV6-4 to TRBJ2-1, with TRBD2 identical over 7 bases. The CDR3 is 15 amino acids. From germline, CDR1 is MRHNA and CDR2 SNTAGT. V shed 2 bases, J shed 7 bases, and the junction held 8 bases outside the gene matches. DNA for the CDR3: TGTGCCAGCAGTGACATAGCGGGTCAACCAAATGAGCAGTTCTTC. Translation gives CASSDIAGQPNEQFF.

V and J are TRBV20-1 and TRBJ2-3; D perhaps matches TRBD2 (6 bases). V was pared by 0 bases and J by 0 bases, with 13 bases between. The V gene's germline CDR1 is DFQATT and CDR2 SNEGSKA (reference sequence). The CDR3 totals 16 residues. As DNA, the CDR3 is TGCAGTGCTAGAGATGGAGGGATGAGGAGCACAGATACGCAGTATTTT. Translation gives CSARDGGMRSTDTQYF.

This clonotype was seen only once. The chain combines TRBV19 with TRBJ1-1, with 7 nucleotides matching TRBD1. J lost 1 base, V lost 5 bases, and 7 bases had no gene match. The CDR3 has 15 residues. Per the germline V gene, CDR1 is LNHDA and CDR2 is SQIVND (reference sequence). This chain's CDR3 is CASSGRGYANTEAFF. In DNA form, the CDR3 reads TGTGCCAGTAGTGGCAGGGGGTATGCGAACACTGAAGCTTTCTTT.

The table lists this clonotype with a few counts. The rearrangement links TRBV4-1 to TRBJ2-1; TRBD2 matches 7 bases. J lost 6 bases, V lost 0 bases, and 8 bases had no gene match. CDR3 size: 16 residues. CDR1 and CDR2 (germline): MGHRA, YSYEKL. Here the CDR3 DNA reads TGCGCCAGCAGCCAAGAGACTAGCAGATTTCCCAATGAGCAGTTCTTC. The encoded protein is CASSQETSRFPNEQFF.

The rearrangement uses TRBV12-3 or TRBV12-4 and TRBJ1-5, with D perhaps TRBD1 (6 bases). V lost 3 bases and J 0 bases, leaving 36 bases between the germline ends. CDR3 length: 24 amino acids. The CDR3 region is CASSFWVTEGEQSLHRNSNQPQHF. The CDR3 DNA sequence: TGTGCCAGCAGTTTTTGGGTGACAGAGGGGGAACAGAGCCTACACCGAAATAGCAATCAGCCCCAGCATTTT.

The chain couples TRBV6-6 to TRBJ1-5; TRBD1 is a possible D gene (6 bases). Trimming removed 4 bases from V and 6 bases from J, with 16 bases in between. Germline lookup yields CDR1 MNHNY and CDR2 SVGAGI (reference sequence). This CDR3 contains 15 residues. This CDR3 reads CASSSGDVELQPQHF. Written as DNA, the CDR3 is TGTGCCAGCAGTTCAGGGGACGTAGAACTTCAGCCCCAGCATTTT.

V and J are TRBV5-1 and TRBJ1-3; D gene uncertain. Deletions cut 4 bases from V and 2 bases from J, with 7 bases between. Germline-derived CDR1 and CDR2 are SGHRS and YFSETQ. CDR3 length equals 13 residues. The CDR3 is CASSQAPGNTIYF. The CDR3 DNA reads TGCGCCAGCAGCCAGGCTCCTGGAAACACCATATATTTT.

In its sample, this clonotype was seen a few times. Sequence at one end of the junction differs from germline and may be a read error. The chain links TRBV7-6 to TRBJ2-3; D is perhaps TRBD1 or TRBD2 (5 bases each). CDR1 and CDR2 (germline): SGHVS, FNYEAQ. The length of the CDR3 is 15 residues. In DNA form, the CDR3 reads TGTGCTAGCAGCAACGACAGCCGCGGGTCAGATACGCAGTATTTT. Translating it yields CASSNDSRGSDTQYF.

This clonotype has at least ten counts. The chain joins TRBV6-5 to TRBJ1-1, with a possible D match to TRBD1 (6 bases). With 6 bases removed from V and 6 bases from J, the gap between germline ends came to 11 bases. The CDR3 has 12 residues. CDR1 is MNHEY, CDR2 SVGAGI, per germline. CDR3 DNA sequence: TGTGCCAGCAGCTCCTGGACAGCTGAAGCTTTCTTT. This translates into CASSSWTAEAFF.

This clonotype was counted between two and nine times. The chain recombines TRBV5-4 with TRBJ2-4; 9 bases map to TRBD1. V dropped 3 bases and J dropped 4; count of bases not matched to a gene: 2. This CDR3 has 14 residues. Germline V gene lookup returns CDR1 SGHNT and CDR2 YYREEE (reference sequence). CDR3 residues: CASSWTGEKNIQYF. CDR3 in DNA: TGTGCCAGCAGCTGGACAGGGGAGAAAAACATTCAGTACTTC.